Presented here are 3 T cell receptor beta chains from one specimen sequenced in a study of PD-L1 blockade in urothelial cancer. Time point reported: pretreatment peripheral blood. The method was immunoSEQ multiplex PCR; TCRdb's version includes in-frame clones alone and lacks a portion of them. The sample lists around 50,000 clones, around 83% occurring once. The specimen comprised PBMCs, sampled around atezolizumab (anti-PD-L1) treatment. The receptors stem from a man aged 45 to 65 with urothelial cancer.

The chain joins TRBV6-5 to TRBJ2-3; 8 bases map to TRBD2. CDR3 length: 15 residues. Germline V lookup: CDR1 MNHEY, CDR2 SVGAGI. Trimming removed 6 bases from V and 2 bases from J; junction bases left unmatched: 7. The CDR3 DNA reads TGTGCCAGCAGCAACGGGGGGGGTGTCACAGATACGCAGTATTTT. This encodes CASSNGGGVTDTQYF.

The V and J genes are TRBV5-1 and TRBJ2-5; D not certain. V shed 4 bases and J shed 1 base, with 11 bases lying between them. CDR1 SGHRS and CDR2 YFSETQ come from the germline V gene. The CDR3 has 14 residues. CDR3 region: CASSVDKPQETQYF. As DNA, the CDR3 is TGCGCCAGCAGCGTTGACAAGCCCCAAGAGACCCAGTACTTC.

This chain joins TRBV2 and TRBJ2-2; 8 positions agree with TRBD1. CDR3 length: 14 residues. Trimming removed 7 bases from V and 5 bases from J; junction bases left unmatched: 6. Germline CDR1 is SNHLY and CDR2 is FYNNEI. The CDR3 reads CASNGQGWTGELFF. As DNA, the CDR3 is TGTGCCAGCAACGGACAGGGTTGGACCGGGGAGCTGTTTTTT.